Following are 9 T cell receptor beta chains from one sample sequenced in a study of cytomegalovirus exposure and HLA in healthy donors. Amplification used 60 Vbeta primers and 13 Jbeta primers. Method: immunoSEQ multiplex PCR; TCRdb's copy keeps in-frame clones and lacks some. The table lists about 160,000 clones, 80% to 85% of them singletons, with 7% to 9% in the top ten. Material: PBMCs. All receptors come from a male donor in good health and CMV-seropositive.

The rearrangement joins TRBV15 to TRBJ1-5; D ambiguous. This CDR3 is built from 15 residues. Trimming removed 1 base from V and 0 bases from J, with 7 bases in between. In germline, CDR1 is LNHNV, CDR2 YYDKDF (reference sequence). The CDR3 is CATSRGGNSNQPQHF. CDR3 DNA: TGTGCCACCAGCAGAGGAGGGAATAGCAATCAGCCCCAGCATTTT.

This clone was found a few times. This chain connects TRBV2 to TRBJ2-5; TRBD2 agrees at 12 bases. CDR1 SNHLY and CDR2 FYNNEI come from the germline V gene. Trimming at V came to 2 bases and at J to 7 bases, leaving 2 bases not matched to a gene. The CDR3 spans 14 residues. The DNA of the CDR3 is TGTGCCAGCAGTGAAACTAGCGGGGGGTGGACCCAGTACTTC. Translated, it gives CASSETSGGWTQYF. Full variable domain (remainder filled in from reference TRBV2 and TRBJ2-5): EPEVTQTPSHQVTQMGQEVILRCVPISNHLYFYWYRQILGQKVEFLVSFYNNEISEKSEIFDDQFSVERPDGSNFTLKIRSTKLEDSAMYFCASSETSGGWTQYFGPGTRLLVL.

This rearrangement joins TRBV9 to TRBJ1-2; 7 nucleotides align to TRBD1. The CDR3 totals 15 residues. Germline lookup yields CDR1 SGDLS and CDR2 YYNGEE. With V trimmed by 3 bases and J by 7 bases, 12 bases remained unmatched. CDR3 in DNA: TGTGCCAGCAGCGAGATACCAGGGGGTAATCTTGGCTACACCTTC. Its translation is CASSEIPGGNLGYTF. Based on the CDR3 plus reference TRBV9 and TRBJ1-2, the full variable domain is DSGVTQTPKHLITATGQRVTLRCSPRSGDLSVYWYQQSLDQGLQFLIQYYNGEERAKGNILERFSAQQFPDLHSELNLSSLELGDSALYFCASSEIPGGNLGYTFGSGTRLTVV.

The DNA for the CDR3 is TGTGCCTGGGGACAGGGAATGAACACTGAAGCTTTCTTT. Translating gives CAWGQGMNTEAFF. The chain carries TRBV30 and TRBJ1-1; TRBD1 aligns across 8 bases. Trimming removed 5 bases from V and 0 bases from J; junction bases left unmatched: 2. Germline V lookup: CDR1 GTSNPN, CDR2 SVGIG (reference sequence). CDR3 length: 13 amino acids.

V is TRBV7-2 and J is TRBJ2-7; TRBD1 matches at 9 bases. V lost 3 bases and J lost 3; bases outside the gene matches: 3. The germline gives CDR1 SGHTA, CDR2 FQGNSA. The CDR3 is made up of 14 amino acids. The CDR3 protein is CASSFMGQGYEQYF. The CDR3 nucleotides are TGTGCCAGCAGCTTCATGGGACAGGGCTACGAGCAGTACTTC.

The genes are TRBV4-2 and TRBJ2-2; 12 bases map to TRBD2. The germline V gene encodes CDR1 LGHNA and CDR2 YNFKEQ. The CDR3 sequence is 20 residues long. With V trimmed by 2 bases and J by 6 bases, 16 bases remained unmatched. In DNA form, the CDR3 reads TGTGCCAGCAGCCAATTGGGGCGTGAGACTAGCGGGAGAAAGGCCGGGGAGCTGTTTTTT. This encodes CASSQLGRETSGRKAGELFF.

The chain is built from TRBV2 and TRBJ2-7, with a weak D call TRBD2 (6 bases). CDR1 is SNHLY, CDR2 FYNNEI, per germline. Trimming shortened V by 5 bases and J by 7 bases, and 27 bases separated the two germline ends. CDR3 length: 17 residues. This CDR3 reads CASSNRRGTNPTVEQYF. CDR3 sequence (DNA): TGTGCCAGCAGTAATCGCCGGGGGACCAACCCTACGGTGGAGCAGTACTTC.

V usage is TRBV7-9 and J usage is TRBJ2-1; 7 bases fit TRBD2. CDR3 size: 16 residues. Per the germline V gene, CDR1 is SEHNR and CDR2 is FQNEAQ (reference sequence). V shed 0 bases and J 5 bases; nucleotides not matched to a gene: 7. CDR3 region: CASSLAAGAPNNEQFF. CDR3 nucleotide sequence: TGTGCCAGCAGCTTAGCCGCGGGAGCACCGAACAATGAGCAGTTCTTC.

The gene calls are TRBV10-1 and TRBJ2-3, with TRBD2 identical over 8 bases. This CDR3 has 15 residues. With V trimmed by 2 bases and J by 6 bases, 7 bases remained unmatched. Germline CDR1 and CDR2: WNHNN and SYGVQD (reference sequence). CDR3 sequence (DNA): TGCGCCAGCAGTGAGCTGCGGGGGGATAAGGATACGCAGTATTTT. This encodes CASSELRGDKDTQYF.